This entry features one T cell receptor (beta chain) sequence. Sequenced by immunoSEQ multiplex PCR; TCRdb stores in-frame clones only, minus some. The repertoire holds 250,000 or so clones, with about 88% as singletons. This sample was taken from a study of blood T cell repertoires in COVID-19. Study-wide background: The study drew acute and convalescent COVID-19 samples from the United States, Italy and Spain. From T cells, B-cell-depleted T cells, or PBMCs came the material, which was cDNA or gDNA.

Per the germline V gene, CDR1 is SEHNR and CDR2 is FQNEAQ (reference sequence). The CDR3 length is 15 residues. Germline trimming cut 2 bases from V and 1 base from J; bases unmatched to any gene: 4. The chain employs TRBV7-9 and TRBJ1-1, with 7 nucleotides matching TRBD1. This TCR was sampled from a woman between 45 and 65 years old who had recovered from COVID-19. The sequencing input was PBMCs or T cells enriched from blood (not recorded which). CDR3: CASSLNTGANTEAFF. CDR3 nucleotides: TGTGCCAGCAGCTTAAACACAGGGGCGAACACTGAAGCTTTCTTT.